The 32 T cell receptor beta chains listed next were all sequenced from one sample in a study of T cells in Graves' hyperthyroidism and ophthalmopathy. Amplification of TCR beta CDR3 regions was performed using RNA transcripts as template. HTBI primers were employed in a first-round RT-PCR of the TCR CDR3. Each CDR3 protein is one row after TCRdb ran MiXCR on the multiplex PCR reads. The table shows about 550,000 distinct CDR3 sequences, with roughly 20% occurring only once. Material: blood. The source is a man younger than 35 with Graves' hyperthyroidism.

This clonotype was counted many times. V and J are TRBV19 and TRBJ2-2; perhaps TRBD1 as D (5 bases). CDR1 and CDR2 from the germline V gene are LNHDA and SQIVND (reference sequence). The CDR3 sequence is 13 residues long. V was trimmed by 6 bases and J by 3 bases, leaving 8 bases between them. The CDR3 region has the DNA TGTGCCAGTAGGGCACAGGACACCGGGGAGCTGTTTTTT. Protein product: CASRAQDTGELFF.

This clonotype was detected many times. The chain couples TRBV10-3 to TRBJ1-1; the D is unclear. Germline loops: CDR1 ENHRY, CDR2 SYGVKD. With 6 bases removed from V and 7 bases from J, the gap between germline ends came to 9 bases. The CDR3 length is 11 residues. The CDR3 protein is CAISRGNEAFF. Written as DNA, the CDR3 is TGTGCCATCAGCCGCGGGAATGAAGCTTTCTTT.

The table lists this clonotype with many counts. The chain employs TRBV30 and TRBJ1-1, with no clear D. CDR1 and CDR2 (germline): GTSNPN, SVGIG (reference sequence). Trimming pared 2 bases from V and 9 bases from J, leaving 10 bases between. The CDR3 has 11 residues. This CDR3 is CAWSLQGQAFF. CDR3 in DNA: TGTGCCTGGAGTCTACAAGGACAAGCTTTCTTT.

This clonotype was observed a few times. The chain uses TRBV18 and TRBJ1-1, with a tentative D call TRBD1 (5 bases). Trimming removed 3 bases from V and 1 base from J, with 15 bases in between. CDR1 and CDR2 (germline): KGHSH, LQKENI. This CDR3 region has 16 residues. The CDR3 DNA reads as TGTGCCAGCTCACCCATCGGGGGGAAAGCGAACACTGAAGCTTTCTTT. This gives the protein CASSPIGGKANTEAFF.

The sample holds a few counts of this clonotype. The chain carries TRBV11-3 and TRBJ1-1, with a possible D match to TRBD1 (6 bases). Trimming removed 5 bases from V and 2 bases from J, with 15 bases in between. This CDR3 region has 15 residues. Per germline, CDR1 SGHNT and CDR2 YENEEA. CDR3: CASSPFNRENTEAFF. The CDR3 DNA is TGTGCCAGCAGCCCGTTCAACAGGGAAAACACTGAAGCTTTCTTT.

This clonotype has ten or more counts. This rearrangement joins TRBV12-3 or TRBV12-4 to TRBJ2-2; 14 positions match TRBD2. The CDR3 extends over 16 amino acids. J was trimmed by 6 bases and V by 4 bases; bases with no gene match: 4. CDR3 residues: CASSSTTSGGAGELFF. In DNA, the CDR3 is TGTGCCAGCAGTTCAACGACTAGCGGGGGGGCCGGGGAGCTGTTTTTT.

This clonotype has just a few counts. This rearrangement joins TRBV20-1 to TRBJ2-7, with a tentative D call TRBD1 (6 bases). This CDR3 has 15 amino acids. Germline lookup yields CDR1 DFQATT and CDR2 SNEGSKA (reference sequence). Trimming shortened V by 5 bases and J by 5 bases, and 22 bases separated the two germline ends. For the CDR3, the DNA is TGCAGTGCTCCAAATTCCGACAGGAATGACCACGAGCAGTACTTC. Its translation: CSAPNSDRNDHEQYF.

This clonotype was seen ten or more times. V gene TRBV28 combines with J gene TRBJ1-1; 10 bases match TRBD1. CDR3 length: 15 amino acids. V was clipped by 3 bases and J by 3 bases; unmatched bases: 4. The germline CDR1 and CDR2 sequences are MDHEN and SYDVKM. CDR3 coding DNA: TGTGCCAGCAGTTTCCGCGGGACAGGGGACACTGAAGCTTTCTTT. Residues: CASSFRGTGDTEAFF.

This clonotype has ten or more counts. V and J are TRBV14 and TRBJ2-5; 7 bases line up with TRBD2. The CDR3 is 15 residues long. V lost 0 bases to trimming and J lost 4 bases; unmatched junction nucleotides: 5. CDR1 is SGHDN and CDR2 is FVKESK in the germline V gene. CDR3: CASSQDGLVGETQYF. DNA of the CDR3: TGTGCCAGCAGCCAAGACGGACTAGTGGGAGAGACCCAGTACTTC.

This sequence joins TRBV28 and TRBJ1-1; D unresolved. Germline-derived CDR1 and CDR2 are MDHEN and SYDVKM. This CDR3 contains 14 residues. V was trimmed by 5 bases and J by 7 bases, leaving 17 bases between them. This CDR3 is CASSLRQIPYEAFF. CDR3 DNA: TGTGCCAGCAGTCTTCGCCAGATACCATATGAAGCTTTCTTT.

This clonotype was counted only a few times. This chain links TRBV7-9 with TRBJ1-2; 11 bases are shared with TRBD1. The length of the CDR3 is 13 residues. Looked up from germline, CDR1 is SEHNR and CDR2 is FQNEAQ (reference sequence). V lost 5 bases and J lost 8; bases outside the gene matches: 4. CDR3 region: CASSLDRGQGYTF. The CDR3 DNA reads TGTGCCAGCAGCCTGGACAGGGGGCAAGGCTACACCTTC.

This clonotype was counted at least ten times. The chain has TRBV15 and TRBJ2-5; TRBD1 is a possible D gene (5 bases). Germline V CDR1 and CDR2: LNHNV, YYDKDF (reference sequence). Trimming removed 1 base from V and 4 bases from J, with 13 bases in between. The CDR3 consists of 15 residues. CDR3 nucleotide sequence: TGTGCCACCAGCAGAGCCCAGGGTTTTGGAGAGACCCAGTACTTC. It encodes CATSRAQGFGETQYF.

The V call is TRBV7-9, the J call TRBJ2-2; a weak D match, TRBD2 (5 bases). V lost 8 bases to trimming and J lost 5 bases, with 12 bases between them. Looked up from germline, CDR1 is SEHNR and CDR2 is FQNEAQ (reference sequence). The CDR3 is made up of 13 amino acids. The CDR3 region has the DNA TGTGCCAGCGGACTCAGTGGGACCGGGGAGCTGTTTTTT. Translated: CASGLSGTGELFF.

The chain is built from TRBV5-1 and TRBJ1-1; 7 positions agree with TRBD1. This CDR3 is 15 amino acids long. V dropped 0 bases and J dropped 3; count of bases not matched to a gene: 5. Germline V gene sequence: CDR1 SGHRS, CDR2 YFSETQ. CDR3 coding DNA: TGCGCCAGCAGCTTGGTGGGCAGGGGGTACACTGAAGCTTTCTTT. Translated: CASSLVGRGYTEAFF.

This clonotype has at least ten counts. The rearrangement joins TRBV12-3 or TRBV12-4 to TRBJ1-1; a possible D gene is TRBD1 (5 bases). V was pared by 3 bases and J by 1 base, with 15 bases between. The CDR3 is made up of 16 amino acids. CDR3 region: CASSFDQTERNTEAFF. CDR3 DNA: TGTGCCAGCAGTTTCGATCAGACAGAAAGGAACACTGAAGCTTTCTTT.

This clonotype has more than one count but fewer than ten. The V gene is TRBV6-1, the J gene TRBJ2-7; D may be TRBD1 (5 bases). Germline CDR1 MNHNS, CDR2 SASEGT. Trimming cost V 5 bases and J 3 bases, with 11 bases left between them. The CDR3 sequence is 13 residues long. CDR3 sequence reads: CASSIDQGYEQYF. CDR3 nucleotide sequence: TGTGCCAGCAGTATAGATCAGGGCTACGAGCAGTACTTC.

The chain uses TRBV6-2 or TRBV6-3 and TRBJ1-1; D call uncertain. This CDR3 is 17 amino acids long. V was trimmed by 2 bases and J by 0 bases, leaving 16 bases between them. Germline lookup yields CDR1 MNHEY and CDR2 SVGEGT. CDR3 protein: CASSYASPKDMNTEAFF. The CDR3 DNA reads TGTGCCAGCAGTTACGCGTCACCAAAAGACATGAACACTGAAGCTTTCTTT.

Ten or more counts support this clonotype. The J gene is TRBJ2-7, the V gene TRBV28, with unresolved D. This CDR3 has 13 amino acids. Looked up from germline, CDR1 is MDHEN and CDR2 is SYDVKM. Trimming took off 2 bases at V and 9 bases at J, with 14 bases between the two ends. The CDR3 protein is CASSLTLDRRQYF. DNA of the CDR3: TGTGCCAGCAGTTTAACCCTTGACCGCCGGCAGTACTTC.

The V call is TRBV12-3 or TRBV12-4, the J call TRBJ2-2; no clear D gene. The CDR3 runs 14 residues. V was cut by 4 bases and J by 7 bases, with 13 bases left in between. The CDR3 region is CASSWQARSGELFF. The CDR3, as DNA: TGTGCCAGCAGTTGGCAGGCGCGGAGCGGGGAGCTGTTTTTT.

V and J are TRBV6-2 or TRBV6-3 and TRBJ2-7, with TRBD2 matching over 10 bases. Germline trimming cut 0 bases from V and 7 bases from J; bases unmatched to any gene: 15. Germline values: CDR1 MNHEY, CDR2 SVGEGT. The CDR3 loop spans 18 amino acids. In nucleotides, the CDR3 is TGTGCCAGCAGTTACTCAGGAGAGGGGCTAGCGGGAGCTGGTGAGCAGTACTTC. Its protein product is CASSYSGEGLAGAGEQYF.

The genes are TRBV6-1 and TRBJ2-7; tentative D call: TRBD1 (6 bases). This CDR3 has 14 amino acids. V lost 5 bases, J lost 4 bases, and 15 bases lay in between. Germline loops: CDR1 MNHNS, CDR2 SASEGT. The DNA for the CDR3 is TGTGCCAGCAGTATTAGGACAGACCAATACGAGCAGTACTTC. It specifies CASSIRTDQYEQYF.

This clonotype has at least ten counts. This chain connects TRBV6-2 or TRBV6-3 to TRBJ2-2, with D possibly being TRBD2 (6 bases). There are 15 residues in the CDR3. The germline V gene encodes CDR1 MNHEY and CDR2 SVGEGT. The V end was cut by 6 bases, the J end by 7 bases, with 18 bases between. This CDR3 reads CASSPGTFFFGELFF. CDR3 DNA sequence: TGTGCCAGCAGCCCCGGGACTTTTTTCTTCGGGGAGCTGTTTTTT.

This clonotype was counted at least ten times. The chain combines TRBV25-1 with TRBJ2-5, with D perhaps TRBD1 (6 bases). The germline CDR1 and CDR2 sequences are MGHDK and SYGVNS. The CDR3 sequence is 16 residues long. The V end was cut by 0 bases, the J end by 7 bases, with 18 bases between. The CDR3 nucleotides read TGTGCCAGCAGTGAATATGGTGGGGGCCGGCCGGGGACCCAGTACTTC. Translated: CASSEYGGGRPGTQYF.

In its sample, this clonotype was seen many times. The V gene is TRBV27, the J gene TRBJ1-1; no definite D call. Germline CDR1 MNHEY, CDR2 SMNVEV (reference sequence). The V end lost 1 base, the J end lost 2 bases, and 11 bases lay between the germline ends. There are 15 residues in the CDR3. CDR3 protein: CASSLYSGLNTEAFF. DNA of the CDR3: TGTGCCAGCAGTTTATATTCTGGGCTAAACACTGAAGCTTTCTTT.

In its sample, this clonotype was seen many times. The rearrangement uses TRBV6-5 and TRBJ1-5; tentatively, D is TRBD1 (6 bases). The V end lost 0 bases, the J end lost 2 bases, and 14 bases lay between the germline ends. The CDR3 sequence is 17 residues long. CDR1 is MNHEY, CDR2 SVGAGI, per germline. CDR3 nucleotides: TGTGCCAGCAGTTACTCGAGGGGGGGCGCGGGCAATCAGCCCCAGCATTTT. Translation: CASSYSRGGAGNQPQHF.

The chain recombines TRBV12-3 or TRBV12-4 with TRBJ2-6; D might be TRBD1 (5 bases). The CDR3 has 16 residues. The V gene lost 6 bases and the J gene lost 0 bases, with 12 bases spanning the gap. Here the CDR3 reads CASRSTRASGANVLTF. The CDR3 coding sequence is TGTGCCAGCAGATCAACCAGGGCCTCTGGGGCCAACGTCCTGACTTTC.

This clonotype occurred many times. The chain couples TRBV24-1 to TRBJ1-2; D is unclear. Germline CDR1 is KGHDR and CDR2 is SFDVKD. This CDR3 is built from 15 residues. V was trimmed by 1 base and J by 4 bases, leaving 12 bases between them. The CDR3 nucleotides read TGTGCCACCAGTGATTTCTCGACGGAGCCCTATGGCTACACCTTC. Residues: CATSDFSTEPYGYTF.

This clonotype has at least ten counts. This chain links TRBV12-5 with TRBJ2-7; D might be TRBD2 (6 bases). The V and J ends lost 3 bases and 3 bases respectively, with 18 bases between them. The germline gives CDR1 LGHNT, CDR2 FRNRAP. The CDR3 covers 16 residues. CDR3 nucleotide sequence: TGTGCTAGTGGTTTCACTCTGGGAGGAGGAGACTACGAGCAGTACTTC. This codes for CASGFTLGGGDYEQYF.

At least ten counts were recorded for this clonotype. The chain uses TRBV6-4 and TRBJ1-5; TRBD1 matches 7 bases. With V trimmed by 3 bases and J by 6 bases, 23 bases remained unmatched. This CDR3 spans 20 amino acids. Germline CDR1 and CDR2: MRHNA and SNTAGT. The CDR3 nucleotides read TGTGCCAGCAGTGATTACTACAGGGGAGGGCGTAGGGGCAATAGTCAGCCCCAGCATTTT. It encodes CASSDYYRGGRRGNSQPQHF.

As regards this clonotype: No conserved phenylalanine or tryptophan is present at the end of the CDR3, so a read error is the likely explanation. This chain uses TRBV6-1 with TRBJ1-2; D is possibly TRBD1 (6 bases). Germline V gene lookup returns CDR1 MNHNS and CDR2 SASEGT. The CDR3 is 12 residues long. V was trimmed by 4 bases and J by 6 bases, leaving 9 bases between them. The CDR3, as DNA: TGTGCCAGCAGTGTAGGGGGAGATGGCTACACCTTA. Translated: CASSVGGDGYTL.

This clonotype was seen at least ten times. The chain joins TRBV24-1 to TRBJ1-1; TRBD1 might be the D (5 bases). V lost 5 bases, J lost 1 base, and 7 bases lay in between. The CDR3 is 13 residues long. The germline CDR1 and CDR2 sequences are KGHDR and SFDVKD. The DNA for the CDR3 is TGTGCCACCAGTGTGGGACCGAACACTGAAGCTTTCTTT. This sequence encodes CATSVGPNTEAFF.

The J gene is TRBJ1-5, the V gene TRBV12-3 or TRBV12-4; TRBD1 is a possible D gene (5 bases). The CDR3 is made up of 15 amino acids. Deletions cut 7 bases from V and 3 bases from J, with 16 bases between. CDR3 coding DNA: TGTGCCAGCACCGAACACATGGACACCAATCAGCCCCAGCATTTT. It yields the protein CASTEHMDTNQPQHF.